These 29 T cell receptor beta chains came from one sample sequenced in a study of human T cells and chemical hapten exposure. In TCRdb, the RACE reads were re-called with MiXCR into one record per CDR3 protein. The table records roughly 100,000 distinct CDR3 sequences, roughly an eighth of them present only once. Time point in this sample: pre-sensitization, week 0. Specified treatment: therapeutic diphenylcyclopropenone sensitization with weekly scalp DPC. The sequences come from whole blood, collected in connection with sensitization to the hapten diphenylcyclopropenone (DPC). The receptors were sampled from a woman between 50 and 59 years old with alopecia areata. Some clones in this sample may be carry-over from other donors' samples.

This rearrangement joins TRBV10-3 to TRBJ2-7, with 9 bases that match TRBD2. J gave up 1 base and V 5 bases, and 6 bases lay outside the gene matches. Per the germline V gene, CDR1 is ENHRY and CDR2 is SYGVKD. The CDR3 extends over 15 amino acids. Here the CDR3 reads CAISPVTSGSYEQYF. In DNA, the CDR3 is TGTGCCATCAGTCCAGTGACTAGCGGATCCTACGAGCAGTACTTC.

There are a few counts of this clonotype. The chain couples TRBV2 to TRBJ2-7; D gene unclear. CDR1 SNHLY and CDR2 FYNNEI come from the germline V gene. The CDR3 covers 13 residues. V was shortened by 6 bases and J by 3 bases, with 12 bases between the two germline ends. CDR3 residues: CASSSVGSYEQYF. In nucleotides, the CDR3 is TGTGCCAGCAGCTCCGTGGGCAGCTACGAGCAGTACTTC.

This clonotype has a count of ten or more. The chain employs TRBV2 and TRBJ2-5, with D unclear. Germline-derived CDR1 and CDR2 are SNHLY and FYNNEI. Trimming removed 2 bases at V and 2 bases at J, with 15 bases between. The CDR3 extends over 16 amino acids. The CDR3 DNA reads as TGTGCCAGCAGTGAACGTAGGGCAGGCCGGCAAGAGACCCAGTACTTC. This codes for CASSERRAGRQETQYF.

Only one count was recorded for this clonotype. The J gene is TRBJ1-1, the V gene TRBV29-1; D may be TRBD1 (6 bases). CDR1 is SQVTM and CDR2 is ANQGSEA in the germline V gene. The CDR3 contains 13 residues. Trimming took off 4 bases at V and 0 bases at J, with 9 bases between the two ends. The CDR3 is CSVGRGMNTEAFF. The CDR3 DNA is TGCAGCGTTGGTAGGGGGATGAACACTGAAGCTTTCTTT. Drawing the rest from reference TRBV29-1 and TRBJ1-1, the complete variable domain is SAVISQKPSRDICQRGTSLTIQCQVDSQVTMMFWYRQQPGQSLTLIATANQGSEATYESGFVIDKFPISRPNLTFSTLTVSNMSPEDSSIYLCSVGRGMNTEAFFGQGTRLTVV.

This chain connects TRBV2 to TRBJ1-1, with D possibly matching TRBD1 (6 bases). The length of the CDR3 is 14 residues. CDR1 and CDR2 (germline): SNHLY, FYNNEI. Trimming removed 6 bases from V and 0 bases from J, with 11 bases in between. CDR3 region: CASSITGMNTEAFF. The CDR3 nucleotides are TGTGCCAGCAGCATAACAGGGATGAACACTGAAGCTTTCTTT.

This clonotype was detected only a few times. The rearrangement joins TRBV6-5 to TRBJ2-7; no definite D call. Germline V gene sequence: CDR1 MNHEY, CDR2 SVGAGI. Trimming cost V 2 bases and J 6 bases, with 8 bases left between them. The CDR3 totals 12 residues. DNA of the CDR3: TGTGCCAGCAGTTACAGGGTAGGCGAGCAGTACTTC. As protein: CASSYRVGEQYF.

This clonotype was seen only a few times. The chain links TRBV28 to TRBJ2-5, with D possibly being TRBD2 (6 bases). This CDR3 spans 15 amino acids. Per the germline V gene, CDR1 is MDHEN and CDR2 is SYDVKM. Trimming left V 2 bases short and J 5 bases short, with 15 bases between. In DNA form, the CDR3 reads TGTGCCAGCAGTTTACCCGCGGGGACCGGGGAGACCCAGTACTTC. Translating gives CASSLPAGTGETQYF. Together with reference TRBV28 and TRBJ2-5, the CDR3 gives the full variable domain: DVKVTQSSRYLVKRTGEKVFLECVQDMDHENMFWYRQDPGLGLRLIYFSYDVKMKEKGDIPEGYSVSREKKERFSLILESASTNQTSMYLCASSLPAGTGETQYFGPGTRLLVL.

The chain is built from TRBV18 and TRBJ2-5; D remains ambiguous. CDR1 is KGHSH and CDR2 is LQKENI in the germline V gene. V shed 6 bases and J shed 5 bases, with 19 bases lying between them. There are 15 residues in the CDR3. The CDR3 nucleotides are TGTGCCAGCTCGGCACCGGGCGTACGTCGCGAGACCCAGTACTTC. This codes for CASSAPGVRRETQYF. The complete variable domain, with remaining parts taken from reference TRBV18 and TRBJ2-5, reads NAGVMQNPRHLVRRRGQEARLRCSPMKGHSHVYWYRQLPEEGLKFMVYLQKENIIDESGMPKERFSAEFPKEGPSILRIQQVVRGDSAAYFCASSAPGVRRETQYFGPGTRLLVL.

The CDR3 nucleotides are TGCAGTGCTCGAACAGGGCAAGGCACAGATACGCAGTATTTT. Protein sequence: CSARTGQGTDTQYF. The chain links TRBV20-1 to TRBJ2-3, with D possibly being TRBD1 (6 bases). CDR3 length equals 14 residues. Per the germline V gene, CDR1 is DFQATT and CDR2 is SNEGSKA (reference sequence). V was cut by 5 bases and J by 1 base, with 13 bases left in between.

This clonotype came up a few times. The chain employs TRBV7-9 and TRBJ2-3, with 12 bases identical to TRBD2. Germline CDR1 reads SEHNR; CDR2 reads FQNEAQ (reference sequence). J lost 7 bases, V lost 5 bases, and 16 bases had no gene match. This CDR3 has 18 residues. The CDR3 loop reads CASSPRHTLAGGPNTQYF. For the CDR3, the DNA is TGTGCCAGCAGCCCTCGACATACCCTAGCGGGAGGGCCAAATACGCAGTATTTT.

J is TRBJ2-1 and V is TRBV9, with TRBD2 matching 10 bases. Germline CDR1 is SGDLS and CDR2 is YYNGEE. V lost 0 bases to trimming and J lost 7 bases; unmatched junction nucleotides: 13. The CDR3 runs to 18 residues. The CDR3 region is CASSVASLAGVAGNEQFF. The CDR3 DNA reads as TGTGCCAGCAGCGTAGCTAGCCTAGCGGGAGTCGCCGGTAATGAGCAGTTCTTC.

The V call is TRBV5-1, the J call TRBJ2-7, with D perhaps TRBD2 (6 bases). The V end lost 0 bases, the J end lost 6 bases, and 13 bases lay between the germline ends. Germline V CDR1 and CDR2: SGHRS, YFSETQ. The CDR3 contains 14 residues. The CDR3 region is CASSLGQEGLEQYF. In nucleotides, the CDR3 is TGCGCCAGCAGCTTGGGCCAGGAGGGCCTCGAGCAGTACTTC. The full variable domain, rest sourced from reference TRBV5-1 and TRBJ2-7, is KAGVTQTPRYLIKTRGQQVTLSCSPISGHRSVSWYQQTPGQGLQFLFEYFSETQRNKGNFPGRFSGRQFSNSRSEMNVSTLELGDSALYLCASSLGQEGLEQYFGPGTRLTVT.

Ten or more counts support this clonotype. The chain is built from TRBV28 and TRBJ1-4; TRBD1 is a possible D gene (6 bases). Looked up from germline, CDR1 is MDHEN and CDR2 is SYDVKM. V dropped 5 bases and J dropped 2 bases, with 6 bases sitting between them. The CDR3 loop spans 13 amino acids. The CDR3 sequence: CASSTGTNEKLFF. CDR3 DNA: TGTGCCAGCAGTACAGGGACTAATGAAAAACTGTTTTTT.

In its sample, this clonotype was seen many times. The chain joins TRBV28 to TRBJ1-1; the D gene is possibly TRBD1 (5 bases). Trimming cost V 6 bases and J 14 bases, with 16 bases left between them. The germline V gene encodes CDR1 MDHEN and CDR2 SYDVKM. The CDR3 totals 11 residues. The CDR3 coding sequence is TGTGCCAGCAGACGAGGGTCCCAGGGATTCTTT. It encodes CASRRGSQGFF.

This clonotype was seen a few times. The CDR3 DNA is TGTGCCAGCAGTCAATGGCAGGTTAACTATGGCTACACCTTC. Encoded protein: CASSQWQVNYGYTF. The chain combines TRBV7-2 with TRBJ1-2; D is unclear. Germline V gene lookup returns CDR1 SGHTA and CDR2 FQGNSA. The CDR3 extends over 14 amino acids. Deletions cut 6 bases from V and 1 base from J, with 12 bases between. Filled out from reference TRBV7-2 and TRBJ1-2, the complete variable domain reads GAGVSQSPSNKVTEKGKDVELRCDPISGHTALYWYRQSLGQGLEFLIYFQGNSAPDKSGLPSDRFSAERTGGSVSTLTIQRTQQEDSAVYLCASSQWQVNYGYTFGSGTRLTVV.

This clonotype was seen only a few times. The chain combines TRBV6-2 or TRBV6-3 with TRBJ2-4; 9 bases are a match to TRBD1. Germline V CDR1 and CDR2: MNHEY, SVGEGT. This CDR3 has 17 residues. The J segment lost 6 bases and the V segment lost 8 bases, leaving 17 bases of the junction unmatched. CDR3 nucleotide sequence: TGTGCCAGCTCCTTACCGTTGCCGGGACAGGGAGTAAACATTCAGTACTTC. This sequence encodes CASSLPLPGQGVNIQYF.

This clonotype was detected many times. This chain joins TRBV5-4 and TRBJ2-7; weak D call: TRBD2 (6 bases). The length of the CDR3 is 15 residues. Trimming pared 0 bases from V and 4 bases from J, leaving 14 bases between. Germline loops: CDR1 SGHNT, CDR2 YYREEE (reference sequence). CDR3 residues: CASSLGTGLQYEQYF. For the CDR3, the DNA is TGTGCCAGCAGCTTGGGGACGGGACTCCAGTACGAGCAGTACTTC. The whole variable domain, remainder taken from reference TRBV5-4 and TRBJ2-7, is ETGVTQSPTHLIKTRGQQVTLRCSSQSGHNTVSWYQQALGQGPQFIFQYYREEENGRGNFPPRFSGLQFPNYSSELNVNALELDDSALYLCASSLGTGLQYEQYFGPGTRLTVT.

The sample holds a few counts of this clonotype. The V call is TRBV18, the J call TRBJ2-3; TRBD1 matches 7 bases. Germline loops: CDR1 KGHSH, CDR2 LQKENI. CDR3 length: 16 residues. V was clipped by 0 bases and J by 1 base; unmatched bases: 4. CDR3 residues: CASSPPAGGGTDTQYF. The DNA for the CDR3 is TGTGCCAGCTCACCACCAGCAGGGGGTGGCACAGATACGCAGTATTTT.

This clonotype was observed a handful of times. The rearrangement uses TRBV5-4 and TRBJ1-1; no clear D gene. In germline, CDR1 is SGHNT, CDR2 YYREEE (reference sequence). The CDR3 covers 15 residues. Trimming took 4 bases from V and 5 from J, leaving 18 bases between them. In DNA form, the CDR3 reads TGTGCCAGCAGCCGGAATGGGGTCAGTATAACTGAAGCTTTCTTT. It specifies CASSRNGVSITEAFF. The whole variable domain, filled in from reference TRBV5-4 and TRBJ1-1, reads ETGVTQSPTHLIKTRGQQVTLRCSSQSGHNTVSWYQQALGQGPQFIFQYYREEENGRGNFPPRFSGLQFPNYSSELNVNALELDDSALYLCASSRNGVSITEAFFGQGTRLTVV.

This clonotype was observed a few times. V usage is TRBV9 and J usage is TRBJ2-3, with D tentatively TRBD2 (5 bases). Per germline, CDR1 SGDLS and CDR2 YYNGEE. CDR3 length: 12 amino acids. V was clipped by 2 bases and J by 6 bases, with 7 bases between them. This chain's CDR3 is CASSVSSDTQYF. As DNA, the CDR3 is TGTGCCAGCAGCGTCTCTAGCGATACGCAGTATTTT. The whole variable domain, filled in from reference TRBV9 and TRBJ2-3, reads DSGVTQTPKHLITATGQRVTLRCSPRSGDLSVYWYQQSLDQGLQFLIQYYNGEERAKGNILERFSAQQFPDLHSELNLSSLELGDSALYFCASSVSSDTQYFGPGTRLTVL.

This clonotype was detected ten times or more. This CDR3 is CASSYSGGAGYTF. The CDR3 DNA sequence: TGTGCCAGCAGTTATTCCGGGGGAGCTGGCTACACCTTC. This chain joins TRBV6-6 and TRBJ1-2, with a possible D match to TRBD1 (5 bases). From germline, CDR1 is MNHNY and CDR2 SVGAGI (reference sequence). Trimming took off 3 bases at V and 7 bases at J, with 12 bases between the two ends. This CDR3 region has 13 residues.

The CDR3 region is CASRLTDTQYF. The CDR3 DNA follows: TGTGCCAGCAGGCTTACAGATACGCAGTATTTT. The J gene is TRBJ2-3, the V gene TRBV2; D gene uncertain. The CDR3 spans 11 residues. CDR1 SNHLY and CDR2 FYNNEI come from the germline V gene. The V end lost 6 bases, the J end lost 3 bases, and 4 bases lay between the germline ends. Drawing the rest from reference TRBV2 and TRBJ2-3, the complete variable domain is EPEVTQTPSHQVTQMGQEVILRCVPISNHLYFYWYRQILGQKVEFLVSFYNNEISEKSEIFDDQFSVERPDGSNFTLKIRSTKLEDSAMYFCASRLTDTQYFGPGTRLTVL.

This chain links TRBV9 with TRBJ2-3, with 9 bases identical to TRBD1. CDR1 is SGDLS and CDR2 is YYNGEE in the germline V gene. Trimming at V came to 8 bases and at J to 0 bases, leaving 1 base not matched to a gene. This CDR3 is built from 13 residues. The CDR3 is CASDRGSTDTQYF. The CDR3 coding sequence is TGTGCCAGTGACAGGGGGAGCACAGATACGCAGTATTTT.

V and J are TRBV7-8 and TRBJ2-7; 7 nucleotides align to TRBD2. CDR1 is SGHVS and CDR2 is FQNEAQ in the germline V gene. J gave up 0 bases and V 5 bases, and 16 bases lay outside the gene matches. This CDR3 region has 18 residues. The CDR3 region has the DNA TGTGCCAGCAGCCCTAGACGCATACTAGCGATGAGCTCCTACGAGCAGTACTTC. This encodes CASSPRRILAMSSYEQYF.

This clonotype was seen many times. The genes are TRBV29-1 and TRBJ2-3; D gene unclear. Trimming pared 4 bases from V and 2 bases from J, leaving 7 bases between. The germline V gene has CDR1 SQVTM and CDR2 ANQGSEA. There are 12 residues in the CDR3. This chain's CDR3 is CSVAGPTDTQYF. The CDR3 region has the DNA TGCAGCGTTGCAGGACCCACAGATACGCAGTATTTT.

The rearrangement links TRBV12-3 or TRBV12-4 to TRBJ1-3; TRBD1 matches 8 bases. V lost 6 bases, J lost 2 bases, and 9 bases stayed unmatched. The CDR3 contains 16 residues. The DNA for the CDR3 is TGTGCCAGCAGCCCCCCGAGACAGGGGACTGGAAACACCATATATTTT. Amino acids: CASSPPRQGTGNTIYF.

This chain uses TRBV7-6 with TRBJ2-7, with D tentatively TRBD2 (6 bases). V shed 0 bases and J shed 5 bases, with 8 bases lying between them. From germline, CDR1 is SGHVS and CDR2 FNYEAQ. The CDR3 runs 13 residues. The chain's CDR3 is CASSLARGNEQYF. DNA of the CDR3: TGTGCCAGCAGCTTAGCCCGGGGGAACGAGCAGTACTTC.

This clonotype showed up just a few times. The chain uses TRBV7-8 and TRBJ2-7; D gene ambiguous. Germline CDR1 SGHVS, CDR2 FQNEAQ. This CDR3 is 15 amino acids long. The V gene lost 5 bases and the J gene lost 5 bases, with 19 bases spanning the gap. The CDR3 sequence is CASSKETPTVHEQYF. The CDR3 DNA is TGTGCCAGCAGCAAAGAGACCCCGACGGTCCACGAGCAGTACTTC.

V is TRBV21-1 and J is TRBJ2-3; TRBD1 is the table's D call and was not checked against the DNA. TRBV21-1 is marked as a pseudogene. This CDR3 spans 12 amino acids. Here the CDR3 reads CASIGGGDTQYF. The CDR3 coding sequence is TGTGCCAGCATCGGGGGGGGAGATACGCAGTATTTT.